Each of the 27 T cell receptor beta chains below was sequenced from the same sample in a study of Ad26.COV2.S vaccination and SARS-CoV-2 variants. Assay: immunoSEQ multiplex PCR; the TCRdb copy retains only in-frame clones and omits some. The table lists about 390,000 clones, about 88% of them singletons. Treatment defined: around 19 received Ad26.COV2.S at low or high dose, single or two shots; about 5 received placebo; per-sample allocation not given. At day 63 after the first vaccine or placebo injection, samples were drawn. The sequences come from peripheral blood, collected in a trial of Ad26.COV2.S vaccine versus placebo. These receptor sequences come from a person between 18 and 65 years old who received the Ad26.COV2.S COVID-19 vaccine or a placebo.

In DNA form, the CDR3 reads TGTGCCAGCAGCTTAGTCCTAAATTCCTACAATGAGCAGTTCTTC. It yields the protein CASSLVLNSYNEQFF. V and J are TRBV7-6 and TRBJ2-1; D is ambiguous. Germline CDR1 reads SGHVS; CDR2 reads FNYEAQ. Trimming cost V 1 base and J 1 base, with 8 bases left between them. The CDR3 extends over 15 amino acids.

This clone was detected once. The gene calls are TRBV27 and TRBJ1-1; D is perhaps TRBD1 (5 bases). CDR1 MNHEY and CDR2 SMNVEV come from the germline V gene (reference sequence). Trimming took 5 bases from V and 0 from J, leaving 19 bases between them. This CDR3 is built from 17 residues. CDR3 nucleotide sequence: TGTGCCAGCAGTCCCTCGGGAGGGCAGGGAATGAACACTGAAGCTTTCTTT. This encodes CASSPSGGQGMNTEAFF.

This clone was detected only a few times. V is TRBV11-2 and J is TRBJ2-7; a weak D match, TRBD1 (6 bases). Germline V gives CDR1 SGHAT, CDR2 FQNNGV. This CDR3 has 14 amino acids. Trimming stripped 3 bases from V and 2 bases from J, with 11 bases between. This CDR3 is CASSFSTGPYEQYF. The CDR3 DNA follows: TGTGCCAGCAGCTTTTCGACAGGACCCTACGAGCAGTACTTC.

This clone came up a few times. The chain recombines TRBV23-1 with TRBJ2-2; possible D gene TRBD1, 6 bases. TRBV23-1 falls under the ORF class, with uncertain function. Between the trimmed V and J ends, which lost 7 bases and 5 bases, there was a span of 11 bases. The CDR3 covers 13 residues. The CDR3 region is CASTTGTTGELFF. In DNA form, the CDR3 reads TGCGCCAGCACCACAGGGACGACCGGGGAGCTGTTTTTT.

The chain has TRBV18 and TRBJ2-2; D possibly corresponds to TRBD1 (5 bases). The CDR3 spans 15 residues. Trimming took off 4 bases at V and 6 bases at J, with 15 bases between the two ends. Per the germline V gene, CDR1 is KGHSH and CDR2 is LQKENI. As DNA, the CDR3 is TGTGCCAGCTCACGCGGCAGGGCAGAGGCCGGGGAGCTGTTTTTT. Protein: CASSRGRAEAGELFF.

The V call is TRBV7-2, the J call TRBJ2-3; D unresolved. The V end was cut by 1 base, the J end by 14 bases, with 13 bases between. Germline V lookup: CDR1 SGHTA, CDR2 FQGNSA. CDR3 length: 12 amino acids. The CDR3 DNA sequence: TGTGCCAGCAGCTTAGACGCTCCGTCCCGGTATTTT. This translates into CASSLDAPSRYF.

CDR3: CASSRQGNTEAFF. CDR3 coding DNA: TGTGCCAGCAGTCGGCAGGGGAACACTGAAGCTTTCTTT. The chain uses TRBV27 and TRBJ1-1, with D possibly being TRBD1 (5 bases). This CDR3 spans 13 amino acids. Trimming stripped 5 bases from V and 1 base from J, with 8 bases between. Germline V gene data show CDR1 as MNHEY and CDR2 as SMNVEV (reference sequence).

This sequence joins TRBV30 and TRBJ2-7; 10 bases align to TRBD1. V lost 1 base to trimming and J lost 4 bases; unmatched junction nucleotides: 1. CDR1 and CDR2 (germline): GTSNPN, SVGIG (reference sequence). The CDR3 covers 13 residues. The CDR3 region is CAWSGDRGYEQYF. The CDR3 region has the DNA TGTGCCTGGAGTGGGGACAGGGGATACGAGCAGTACTTC.

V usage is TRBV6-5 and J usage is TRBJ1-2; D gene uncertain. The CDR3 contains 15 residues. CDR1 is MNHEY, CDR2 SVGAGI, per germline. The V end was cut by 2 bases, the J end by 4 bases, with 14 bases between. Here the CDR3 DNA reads TGTGCCAGCAGTTACACCGGGTCAGGAGCCTATGGCTACACCTTC. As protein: CASSYTGSGAYGYTF.

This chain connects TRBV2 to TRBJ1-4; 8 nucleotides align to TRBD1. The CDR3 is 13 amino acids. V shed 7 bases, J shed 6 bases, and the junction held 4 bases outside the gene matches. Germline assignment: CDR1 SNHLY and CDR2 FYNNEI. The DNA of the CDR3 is TGTGCCAGCACCACGACAGGGGATGAAAAACTGTTTTTT. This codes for CASTTTGDEKLFF. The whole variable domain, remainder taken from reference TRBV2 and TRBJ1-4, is EPEVTQTPSHQVTQMGQEVILRCVPISNHLYFYWYRQILGQKVEFLVSFYNNEISEKSEIFDDQFSVERPDGSNFTLKIRSTKLEDSAMYFCASTTTGDEKLFFGSGTQLSVL.

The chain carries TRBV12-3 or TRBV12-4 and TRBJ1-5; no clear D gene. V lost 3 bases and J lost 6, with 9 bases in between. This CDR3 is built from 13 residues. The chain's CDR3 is CASSFNIGQPQHF. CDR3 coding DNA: TGTGCCAGCAGTTTCAATATAGGTCAGCCCCAGCATTTT.

The CDR3 region is CASSSSGATDTQYF. The CDR3 nucleotides are TGTGCCAGCAGTTCTAGCGGGGCTACAGATACGCAGTATTTT. The genes are TRBV6-2 or TRBV6-3 and TRBJ2-3, with 9 bases identical to TRBD2. V was pared by 4 bases and J by 3 bases, with 2 bases of the junction left unmatched. Germline CDR1 MNHEY, CDR2 SVGEGT. This CDR3 region has 14 residues.

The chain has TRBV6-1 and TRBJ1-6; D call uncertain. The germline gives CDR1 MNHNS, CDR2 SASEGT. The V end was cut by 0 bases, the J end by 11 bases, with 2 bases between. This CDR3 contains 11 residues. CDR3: CASSEAAPLHF. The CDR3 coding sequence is TGTGCCAGCAGTGAAGCGGCACCCCTCCACTTT.

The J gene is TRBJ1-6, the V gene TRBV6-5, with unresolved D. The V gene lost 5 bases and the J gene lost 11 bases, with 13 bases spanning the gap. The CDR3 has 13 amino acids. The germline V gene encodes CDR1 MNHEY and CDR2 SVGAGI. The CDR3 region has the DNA TGTGCCAGCAGTCCTGGGGAGGGTCCACCCCTCCACTTT. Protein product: CASSPGEGPPLHF.

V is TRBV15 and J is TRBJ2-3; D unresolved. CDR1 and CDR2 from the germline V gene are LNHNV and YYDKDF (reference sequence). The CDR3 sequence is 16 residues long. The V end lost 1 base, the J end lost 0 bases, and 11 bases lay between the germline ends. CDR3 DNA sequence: TGTGCCACCAGCAGAGGAAAACCCACTAGCACAGATACGCAGTATTTT. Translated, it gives CATSRGKPTSTDTQYF.

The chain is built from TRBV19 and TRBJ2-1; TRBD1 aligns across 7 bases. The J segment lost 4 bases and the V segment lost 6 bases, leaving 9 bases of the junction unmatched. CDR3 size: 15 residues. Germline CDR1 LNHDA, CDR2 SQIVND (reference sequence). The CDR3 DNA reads TGTGCCAGTAGAAACTACCGGGACAGATACAATGAGCAGTTCTTC. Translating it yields CASRNYRDRYNEQFF.

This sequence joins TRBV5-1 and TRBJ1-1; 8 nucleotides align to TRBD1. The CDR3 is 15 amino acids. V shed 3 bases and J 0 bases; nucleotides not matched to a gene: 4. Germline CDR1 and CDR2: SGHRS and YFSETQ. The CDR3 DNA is TGCGCCAGCAGCTCCCAGACAGGGGTGAACACTGAAGCTTTCTTT. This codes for CASSSQTGVNTEAFF.

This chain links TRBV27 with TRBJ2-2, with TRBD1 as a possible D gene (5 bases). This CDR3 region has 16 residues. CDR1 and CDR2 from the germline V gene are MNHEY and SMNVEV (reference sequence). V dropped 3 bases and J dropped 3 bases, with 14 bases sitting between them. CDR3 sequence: CASSFRQQIDTGELFF. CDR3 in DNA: TGTGCCAGCAGTTTTAGACAGCAAATAGACACCGGGGAGCTGTTTTTT.

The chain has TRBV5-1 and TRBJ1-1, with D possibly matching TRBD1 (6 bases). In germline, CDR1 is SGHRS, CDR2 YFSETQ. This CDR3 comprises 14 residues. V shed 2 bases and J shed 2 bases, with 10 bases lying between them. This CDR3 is CASSFKGGNTEAFF. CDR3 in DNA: TGCGCCAGCAGCTTCAAGGGGGGAAACACTGAAGCTTTCTTT.

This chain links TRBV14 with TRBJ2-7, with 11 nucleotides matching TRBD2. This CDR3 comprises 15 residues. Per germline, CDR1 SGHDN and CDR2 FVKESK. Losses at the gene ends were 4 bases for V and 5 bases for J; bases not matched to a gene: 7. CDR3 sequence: CASSPLAGGLDEQYF. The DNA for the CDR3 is TGTGCCAGCAGCCCTCTAGCGGGGGGCCTGGACGAGCAGTACTTC.

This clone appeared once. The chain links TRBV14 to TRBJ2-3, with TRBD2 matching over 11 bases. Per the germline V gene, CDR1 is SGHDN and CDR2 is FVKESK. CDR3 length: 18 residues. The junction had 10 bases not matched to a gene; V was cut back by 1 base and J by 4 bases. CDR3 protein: CASSQVHRSGGAPDTQYF. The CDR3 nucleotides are TGTGCCAGCAGCCAAGTCCATCGTAGCGGGGGGGCCCCAGATACGCAGTATTTT.

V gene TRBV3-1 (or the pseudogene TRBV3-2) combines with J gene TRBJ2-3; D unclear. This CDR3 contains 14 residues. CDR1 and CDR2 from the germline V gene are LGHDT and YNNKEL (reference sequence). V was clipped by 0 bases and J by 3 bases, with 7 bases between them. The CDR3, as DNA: TGTGCCAGCAGCCAAGATACGGTGACAGATACGCAGTATTTT. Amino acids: CASSQDTVTDTQYF.

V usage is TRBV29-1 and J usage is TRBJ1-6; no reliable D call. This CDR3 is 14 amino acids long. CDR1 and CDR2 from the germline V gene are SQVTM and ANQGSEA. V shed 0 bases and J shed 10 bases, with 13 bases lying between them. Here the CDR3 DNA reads TGCAGCGTTGAAGATCATCCCCCGCGATCACCCCTCCACTTT. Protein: CSVEDHPPRSPLHF.

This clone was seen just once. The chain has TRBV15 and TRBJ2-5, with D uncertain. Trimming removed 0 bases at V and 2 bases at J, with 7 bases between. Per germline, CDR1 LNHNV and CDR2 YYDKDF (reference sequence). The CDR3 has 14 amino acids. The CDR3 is CATSRDLQQETQYF. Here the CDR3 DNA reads TGTGCCACCAGCAGAGATCTACAGCAAGAGACCCAGTACTTC. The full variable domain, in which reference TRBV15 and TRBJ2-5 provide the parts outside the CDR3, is DAMVIQNPRYQVTQFGKPVTLSCSQTLNHNVMYWYQQKSSQAPKLLFHYYDKDFNNEADTPDNFQSRRPNTSFCFLDIRSPGLGDTAMYLCATSRDLQQETQYFGPGTRLLVL.

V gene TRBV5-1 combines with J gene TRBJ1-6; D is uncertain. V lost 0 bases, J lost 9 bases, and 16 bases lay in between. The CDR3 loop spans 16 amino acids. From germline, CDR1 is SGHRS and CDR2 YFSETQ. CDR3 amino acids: CASSLETVGMGSPLHF. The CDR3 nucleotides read TGCGCCAGCAGCTTGGAAACAGTCGGAATGGGTTCACCCCTCCACTTT.

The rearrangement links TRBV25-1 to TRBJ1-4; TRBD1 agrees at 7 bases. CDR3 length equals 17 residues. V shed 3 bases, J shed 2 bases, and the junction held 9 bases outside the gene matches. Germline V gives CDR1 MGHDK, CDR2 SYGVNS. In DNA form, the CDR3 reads TGTGCCAGCAGTGAGGGACAGTGGGGGTTCACTAATGAAAAACTGTTTTTT. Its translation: CASSEGQWGFTNEKLFF.

DNA for the CDR3: TGTGCCAGCAGCTCCCGGACAGAGATGAACACTGAAGCTTTCTTT. Translating gives CASSSRTEMNTEAFF. The chain recombines TRBV13 with TRBJ1-1, with D tentatively TRBD1 (6 bases). This CDR3 spans 15 amino acids. The ends were cut back, 4 bases at V and 0 bases at J, with 12 bases in the middle. Germline values: CDR1 PRHDT, CDR2 FYEKMQ (reference sequence).